Listed here is a single T cell receptor beta chain. TCRdb keeps only in-frame clones here, not all; method: immunoSEQ multiplex PCR. Among over 85,000 clones listed, roughly 84% were seen once. This entry comes from a study of blood T cell repertoires in COVID-19. For the study at large: T cells, B-cell-depleted T cells, or PBMCs supplied cDNA or gDNA.

V shed 1 base and J shed 5 bases, with 8 bases lying between them. Germline values: CDR1 LGHDT, CDR2 YNNKEL (reference sequence). The CDR3 is made up of 13 amino acids. The genes are TRBV3-1 (or the pseudogene TRBV3-2) and TRBJ1-1; D unresolved. Input material: peripheral blood. The sequence was collected from a human donor in a cohort sampled during active COVID-19. CDR3 bases: TGTGCCAGCAGCCAAGTCCGACAAACTGAAGCTTTCTTT. It encodes CASSQVRQTEAFF.